This T cell receptor (beta chain) appears in the sequencing data of a study of human T cells and chemical hapten exposure. About this clonotype: Its cognate antigen is unknown.

Documented time point: pre-sensitization, week 0. The sample's treatment: therapeutic diphenylcyclopropenone sensitization with weekly scalp DPC. Alopecia patients between 18 and 70 years old and suitable for DPC were used as donors. TCRdb re-analysed the RACE reads in MiXCR, keeping a single row per CDR3 protein. The sample shows a few hundred thousand distinct CDR3 sequences, approximately 7.5% of them seen only once. Germline lookup yields CDR1 WNHNN and CDR2 SYGVQD (reference sequence). V was clipped by 7 bases and J by 3 bases, with 19 bases between them. The length of the CDR3 is 15 residues. Regarding the study as a whole: It should be noted that donors had alopecia, so their immune response may differ from healthy people's.

This clonotype was obtained from a man between 18 and 35 years old with alopecia areata. Some clones in this sample may be carry-over from other donors' samples. The sequenced sample was whole blood, obtained in connection with sensitization to the hapten diphenylcyclopropenone (DPC). The V and J genes are TRBV10-1 and TRBJ2-7, with D perhaps TRBD2 (6 bases). The CDR3 bases are TGCGCCAGCACCCTCGGAGGGGCGGCCTACTACGAGCAGTACGTC. It is translated as CASTLGGAAYYEQYV.